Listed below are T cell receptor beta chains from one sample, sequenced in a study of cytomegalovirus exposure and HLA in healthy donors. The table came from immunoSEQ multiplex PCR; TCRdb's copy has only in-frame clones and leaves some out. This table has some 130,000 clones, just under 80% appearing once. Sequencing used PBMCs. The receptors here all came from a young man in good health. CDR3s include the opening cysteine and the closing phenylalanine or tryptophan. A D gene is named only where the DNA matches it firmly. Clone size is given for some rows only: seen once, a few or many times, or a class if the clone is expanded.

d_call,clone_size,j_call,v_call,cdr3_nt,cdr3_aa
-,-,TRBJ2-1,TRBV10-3,TGTGCCATCAGTGAGGGTTGGGGCCAAGGCCCGAGGGAGCAGTTCTTC,CAISEGWGQGPREQFF
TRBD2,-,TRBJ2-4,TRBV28,TGTGCCAGCACTACGAACGGGAGGGCCCGCATTCAGTACTTC,CASTTNGRARIQYF
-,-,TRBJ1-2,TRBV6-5,TGTGCCAGCAGTTACAGAGCGGCGGGTGGCTACACCTTC,CASSYRAAGGYTF
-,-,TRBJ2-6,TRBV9,TGTGCCAGCAGCCCTGCGTATGGGGCCAACGTCCTGACTTTC,CASSPAYGANVLTF
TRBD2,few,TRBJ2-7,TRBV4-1,TGCGCCAGCAGCCCAACTAGCGGGAGGGCCTACGAGCAGTACTTC,CASSPTSGRAYEQYF
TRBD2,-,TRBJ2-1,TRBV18,TGTGCCAGCTCACAGGGACTAGCGGGATTCTACAATGAGCAGTTCTTC,CASSQGLAGFYNEQFF
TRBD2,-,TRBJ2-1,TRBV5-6,TGTGCCAGCAGCTTGGTCGGGGGGACCAACAATGAGCAGTTCTTC,CASSLVGGTNNEQFF
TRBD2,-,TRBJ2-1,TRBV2,TGTGCCAGCAGGAGGGCTAGCGGGAGTTTATATGAGCAGTTCTTC,CASRRASGSLYEQFF
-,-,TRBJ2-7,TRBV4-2,TGTGCCAGCAGCCAGGCGGGCCGGGACACCAACTACGAGCAGTACTTC,CASSQAGRDTNYEQYF
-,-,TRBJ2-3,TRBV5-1,TGCGCCAGCAGCTTGGTGAAACTAGCTACCCATACGCAGTATTTT,CASSLVKLATHTQYF
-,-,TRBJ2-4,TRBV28,TGTGCCAGCAGTTTCTCGAGGGGACTTGTCAAAAACATTCAGTACTTC,CASSFSRGLVKNIQYF
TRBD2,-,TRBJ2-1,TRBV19,TGTGCCAGTAGCCGGACTAGCGGGACCTACAATGAGCAGTTCTTC,CASSRTSGTYNEQFF
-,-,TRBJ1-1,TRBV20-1,TGCAGTGCTCAATGGGGGCAGGGAGCTTTCTTT,CSAQWGQGAFF
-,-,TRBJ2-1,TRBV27,TGTGCCAGCAGTCGAGTGGACACTACCGGGTATGAGCAGTTCTTC,CASSRVDTTGYEQFF
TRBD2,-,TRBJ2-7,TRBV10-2,TGCGCCAGCAGGCGGGCTAGCGGGTTCCTGGAGCAGTACTTC,CASRRASGFLEQYF
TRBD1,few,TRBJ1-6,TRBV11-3,TGTGCCAGCGCCCTACGACAGGGGGGTAATTCACCCCTCCACTTT,CASALRQGGNSPLHF
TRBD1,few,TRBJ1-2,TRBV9,TGTGCCAGCAGCCCCCGACAGGGTGTCTATGGCTACACCTTC,CASSPRQGVYGYTF
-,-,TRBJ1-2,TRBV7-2,TGTGCCAGCAGCTTAGGTGTCGGGGTCCAAGGCTACACCTTC,CASSLGVGVQGYTF
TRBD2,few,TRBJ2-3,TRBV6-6,TGTGCCAGCAGCCCCGGGGGGGAGGCGGATACGCAGTATTTT,CASSPGGEADTQYF
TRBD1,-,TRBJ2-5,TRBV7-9,TGTGCCAGCCGACGAACAGGGGGCGGAGAGACCCAGTACTTC,CASRRTGGGETQYF
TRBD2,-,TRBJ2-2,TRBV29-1,TGCAGCGTTGAAGGGACTAGCGGCTATCGAAGGGAGCTGTTTTTT,CSVEGTSGYRRELFF
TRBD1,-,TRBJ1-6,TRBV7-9,TGTGCCAGCAGCTTAACAGACAGGGCCAATTCACCCCTCCACTTT,CASSLTDRANSPLHF
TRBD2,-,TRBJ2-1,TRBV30,TGTGCCTGGAGTGTAGGGACTAGCGGGGGGGCGAAGTTCTTC,CAWSVGTSGGAKFF
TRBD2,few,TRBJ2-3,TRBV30,TGTGCCTGGAGGGGACTAGCGGGAGATACGCAGTATTTT,CAWRGLAGDTQYF
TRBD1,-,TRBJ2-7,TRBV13,TGTGCCAGCAGCTGGGGACAGACCTACGAGCAGTACTTC,CASSWGQTYEQYF
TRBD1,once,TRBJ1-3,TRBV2,TGTGCCAGCAGGTGGACAGGGGCGAAGGGAAACACCATATATTTT,CASRWTGAKGNTIYF
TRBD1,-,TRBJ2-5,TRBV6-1,TGTGCCAGCAGTGTAGACAGGGGCCAAGAGACCCAGTACTTC,CASSVDRGQETQYF
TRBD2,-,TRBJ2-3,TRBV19,TGTGCCAGTAGCCCGGGACTAGCGGATAGCACAGATACGCAGTATTTT,CASSPGLADSTDTQYF
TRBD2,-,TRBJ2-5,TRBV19,TGTGCCAGTAGTAGGGGGGGGATTCAAGAGACCCAGTACTTC,CASSRGGIQETQYF
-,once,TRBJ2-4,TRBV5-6,TGTGCCAGCAGCTGGGAGAAGGACTTAGCCAAAAACATTCAGTACTTC,CASSWEKDLAKNIQYF
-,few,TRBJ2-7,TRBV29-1,TGCAGCGTTGGGCAACAGAGCTCCTACGAGCAGTACTTC,CSVGQQSSYEQYF
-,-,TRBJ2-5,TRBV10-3,TGTGCCACAAGGGTTGGGCCGACAGCAGGGACCCAGTACTTC,CATRVGPTAGTQYF
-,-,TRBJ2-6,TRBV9,TGTGCCAGCAGCGCATCAGGGGCTGGGGCCAACGTCCTGACTTTC,CASSASGAGANVLTF
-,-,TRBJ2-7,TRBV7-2,TGTGCCAGCAGCTCCCCAACCAGGGCGTACGAGCAGTACTTC,CASSSPTRAYEQYF
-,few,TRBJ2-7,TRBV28,TGTGCCAGCAGTCTTCATACCTACGAGCAGTACTTC,CASSLHTYEQYF
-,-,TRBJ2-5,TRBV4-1,TGCGCCAGCAGCCAAGAAGCAACGGTGGAGACCCAGTACTTC,CASSQEATVETQYF
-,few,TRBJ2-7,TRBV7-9,TGTGCCAGCAGCCCCCCCTGGGGGGACAGAGTCTACGAGCAGTACTTC,CASSPPWGDRVYEQYF